This record looks at one T cell receptor (beta chain) sequence and its context. The sample is drawn from a study of blood T cell repertoires in COVID-19. Study background: The study drew acute and convalescent COVID-19 samples from the United States, Italy and Spain. PBMCs, B-cell-depleted T cells, or T cells provided the cDNA or gDNA that made up the material.

Per the authors' pipeline: Amplification with reference gene primers provided the estimates of nucleated cell counts. Here immunoSEQ multiplex PCR was the method, and the copy in TCRdb shows in-frame clones only, minus some. The V and J calls and clone size were taken over from that table, and D and trimming were inferred from the DNA. The sample yields 100,000 to 130,000 clones, approximately 88% seen once. The CDR3 loop spans 15 amino acids. Germline trimming cut 3 bases from V and 5 bases from J; bases unmatched to any gene: 5. CDR1 is LNHDA and CDR2 is SQIVND in the germline V gene (reference sequence).

The sequenced sample consisted of peripheral blood. The chain recombines TRBV19 with TRBJ2-7; 12 nucleotides agree with TRBD2. This receptor was identified in a human donor in a cohort sampled during active COVID-19. CDR3 in DNA: TGTGCCAGTAGTATGACTAGCGGGAGTACCGACGAGCAGTACTTC. It is translated as CASSMTSGSTDEQYF.